This T cell receptor beta chain is from a study of blood T cells in healthy people across ages. This clonotype was recorded a few times. With a J-beta primer mix and a sample-barcoded 5' primer, a second PCR ran 7 to 11 cycles. A single record per CDR3 protein comes from TCRdb applying MiXCR to the 5' RACE reads. The sample yields about 1,500,000 distinct CDR3 sequences, around 42% seen once. The sequenced material came from blood. The TCR sequence derives from a woman aged 18-35 years in good health.

This chain's CDR3 is CASSTIDRGETQYF. CDR3 nucleotides: TGTGCCAGCTCAACAATCGACAGGGGGGAGACCCAGTACTTC. This chain uses TRBV18 with TRBJ2-7, with 9 bases lining up with TRBD1. The end of the DNA is better explained by TRBJ2-5, so the J call may be wrong. This CDR3 region has 14 residues. Germline values: CDR1 KGHSH, CDR2 LQKENI.